Sequencing of this T cell receptor (beta chain) was carried out in a study of monozygotic twins with cystic fibrosis. Study findings and constraints: Co-twins had the most similar V usage for 13 of 16 pairs, J for 8.

Details on this clone: The antigen remains unidentified.

Clones were read by immunoSEQ multiplex PCR, and TCRdb kept only the in-frame ones, dropping some. The table records about 17,000 clones, almost 97% of them present only once. This receptor was obtained from a girl aged 2 to 9 with cystic fibrosis. The sample comprised blood.

The CDR3 DNA follows: TGTGCCAGCAGTTTGGCGGCGGGGGCCTTGGATACGCAGTATTTT. This sequence encodes CASSLAAGALDTQYF. J is TRBJ2-3 and V is TRBV28; possible D gene TRBD2, 7 bases. Germline V gene data show CDR1 as MDHEN and CDR2 as SYDVKM. This CDR3 is 15 amino acids long. Trimming cost V 3 bases and J 6 bases, with 16 bases left between them.